This TCR beta chain was found in a study of memory CD4+ T cells and cytomegalovirus serostatus. In the case of this clone: No antigen is known for it.

Sequencing was performed with immunoSEQ multiplex PCR; in TCRdb, only in-frame clones are kept and a portion is missing. The sample yields 50,000 to 70,000 clones, about 73% seen once. Study results and caveats: CD4+ memory repertoires contained about 40% of the roughly 160 reported CMV TCRbeta sequences.

Single viable CD3+CD4+CD8-CD45RO+ cells were sorted as the memory CD4+ T cells. The CDR3 is 16 residues long. Trimming at V came to 8 bases and at J to 3 bases, leaving 10 bases not matched to a gene. Germline-derived CDR1 and CDR2 are SGHTA and FQGNSA. The material sequenced was memory CD4+ T cells from blood. The sequence was collected from an adult in good health and CMV-seropositive. The rearrangement uses TRBV7-2 and TRBJ2-2; TRBD1 aligns across 9 bases. DNA for the CDR3: TGTGCCAGCGGGAAACAGGGGGCGCAGGACACCGGGGAGCTGTTTTTT. This encodes CASGKQGAQDTGELFF. The whole variable domain, filled in from reference TRBV7-2 and TRBJ2-2, reads GAGVSQSPSNKVTEKGKDVELRCDPISGHTALYWYRQSLGQGLEFLIYFQGNSAPDKSGLPSDRFSAERTGGSVSTLTIQRTQQEDSAVYLCASGKQGAQDTGELFFGEGSRLTVL.